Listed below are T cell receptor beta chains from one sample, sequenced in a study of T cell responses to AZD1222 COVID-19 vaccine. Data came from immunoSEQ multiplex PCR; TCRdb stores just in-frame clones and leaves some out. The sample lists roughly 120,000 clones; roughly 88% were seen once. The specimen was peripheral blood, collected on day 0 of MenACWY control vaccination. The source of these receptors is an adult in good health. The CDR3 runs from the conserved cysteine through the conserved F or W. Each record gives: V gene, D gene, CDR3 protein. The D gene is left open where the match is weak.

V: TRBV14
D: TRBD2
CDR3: CASSQDQVRFSGGKETQYF

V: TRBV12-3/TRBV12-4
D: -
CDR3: CASGRGFQPQHF

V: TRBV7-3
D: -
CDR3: CASSIESSPAGELFF

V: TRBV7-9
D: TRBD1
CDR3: CASSSPDRVVYEQYF

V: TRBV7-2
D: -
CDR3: CASSPQDTDNSPLHF

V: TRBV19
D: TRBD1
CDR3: CASSRTGGGNQPQHF

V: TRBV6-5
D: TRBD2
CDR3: CASSLAGGRNEQFF

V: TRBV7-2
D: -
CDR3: CASSWWGGAGTEAFF

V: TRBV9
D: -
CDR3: CASSVGVGASNQPQHF

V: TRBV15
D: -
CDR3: CATSRLRGPPNQPQHF

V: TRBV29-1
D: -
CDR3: CSVENWAGKNTEAFF

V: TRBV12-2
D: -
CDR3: CASRLDRDSTDTQYF

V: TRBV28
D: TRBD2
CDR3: CASSSKTSGGVNEQFF

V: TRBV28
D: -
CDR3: CATTGTFTGEQYF

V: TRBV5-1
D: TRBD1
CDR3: CASSTQGATGEKLFF

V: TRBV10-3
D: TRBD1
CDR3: CAIREGQGSNEKLFF

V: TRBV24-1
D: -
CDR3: CATSDAGRATEAFF

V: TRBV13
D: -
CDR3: CASSSRGAGELFF

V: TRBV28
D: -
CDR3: CASSRSYANYGYTF

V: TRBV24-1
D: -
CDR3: CATSDSSTAQGTQYF

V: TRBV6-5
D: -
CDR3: CASSSGTDTQYF

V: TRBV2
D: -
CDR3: CASSGEISGNTIYF

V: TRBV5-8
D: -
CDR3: CASSPWTDSGNTIYF

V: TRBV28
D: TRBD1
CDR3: CASDRGSNQPQHF

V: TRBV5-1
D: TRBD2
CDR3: CASSLGTSDTQYF

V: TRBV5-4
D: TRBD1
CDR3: CASSPGQGGEKLFF

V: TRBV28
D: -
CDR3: CASSSGGNTIYF

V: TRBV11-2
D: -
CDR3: CASSFLAEDTQYF

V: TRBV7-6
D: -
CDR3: CASSLDGGSLLHF

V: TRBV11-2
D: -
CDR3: CASSPYYEQYF

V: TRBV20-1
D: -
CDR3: CSASDHSNQPQHF

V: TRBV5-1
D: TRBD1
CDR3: CASSPDRVNYGYTF

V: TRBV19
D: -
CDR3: CASRGGQGLPTYGYTF

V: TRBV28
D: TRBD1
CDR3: CASSRLQGARLEAFF

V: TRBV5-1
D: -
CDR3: CASSSYFPGLLNSNQPQHF

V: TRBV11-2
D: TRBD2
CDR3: CASSLVVAGALNSPNEQFF

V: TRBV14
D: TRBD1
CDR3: CASSQTGNYGYTF

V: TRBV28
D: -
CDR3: CASSLNTGGKPLHF

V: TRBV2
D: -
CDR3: CASNEPLQDYSNQPQHF

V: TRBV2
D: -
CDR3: CASKGEGEKLFF

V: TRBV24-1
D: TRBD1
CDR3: CATSADGTANSPLHF

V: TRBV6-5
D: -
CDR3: CASNTGTREAFF

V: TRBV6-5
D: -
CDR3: CASSYSRRGWYTEAFF